These T cell receptor beta chains were read from a single sample in a study of cytomegalovirus exposure and HLA in healthy donors. Data came from immunoSEQ multiplex PCR; TCRdb stores just in-frame clones and leaves some out. The repertoire holds approximately 150,000 clones, with about 75% as singletons. The specimen sequenced was PBMCs. The receptors derive from a female donor in good health and CMV-seronegative. The CDR3 runs from the conserved cysteine through the conserved F or W. A D gene is named only where the DNA matches it firmly. The listing skips clone size in some rows; elsewhere it reads once, few, many or a size class.

D: -
V: TRBV30
size: -
J: TRBJ2-6
DNA: TGTGCCTGGGGGACTCCATCTGGGGCCAACGTCCTGACTTTC
CDR3: CAWGTPSGANVLTF

D: -
V: TRBV21-1
size: -
J: TRBJ2-1
DNA: TGTGCCAGCAGCACCGCCCCGGGACTAGCGGGAGCTGGATACAATGAGCAGTTCTTC
CDR3: CASSTAPGLAGAGYNEQFF

D: TRBD1
V: TRBV6-5
size: -
J: TRBJ2-2
DNA: TGTGCCAGCAGTTACTCGGGACAGGGAAACACCGGGGAGCTGTTTTTT
CDR3: CASSYSGQGNTGELFF

D: -
V: TRBV11-1
size: -
J: TRBJ2-4
DNA: TGTGCCAGCAGCCTACGGGGACTAGCCAAAAACATTCAGTACTTC
CDR3: CASSLRGLAKNIQYF

D: -
V: TRBV5-4
size: -
J: TRBJ1-1
DNA: TGTGCCAGCAGCTTCGAGGCGAACACTGAAGCTTTCTTT
CDR3: CASSFEANTEAFF

D: TRBD2
V: TRBV9
size: few
J: TRBJ2-7
DNA: TGTGCCAGCAGCGACCCCCAGGGCGGGGGAGACTACGAGCAGTACTTC
CDR3: CASSDPQGGGDYEQYF

D: TRBD1
V: TRBV7-9
size: -
J: TRBJ2-7
DNA: TGTGCCAGCAAGGGCCCCGGGACAGACTTCTACGAGCAGTACTTC
CDR3: CASKGPGTDFYEQYF

D: -
V: TRBV28
size: -
J: TRBJ1-1
DNA: TGTGCCAGCAGCCAAGGGGGGGGCACTGAAGCTTTCTTT
CDR3: CASSQGGGTEAFF

D: TRBD2
V: TRBV7-2
size: -
J: TRBJ2-7
DNA: TGTGCCAGCAGCTCGGGGACTAGCGGGAGTTACGAGCAGTACTTC
CDR3: CASSSGTSGSYEQYF

D: TRBD1
V: TRBV12-5
size: -
J: TRBJ1-5
DNA: TGTGCTAGTGGGACAGGGGAGAGCAATCAGCCCCAGCATTTT
CDR3: CASGTGESNQPQHF

D: TRBD2
V: TRBV27
size: -
J: TRBJ2-3
DNA: TGTGCCAGCAGTACACTAGCGGGAACAGATACGCAGTATTTT
CDR3: CASSTLAGTDTQYF

D: -
V: TRBV5-5
size: -
J: TRBJ2-3
DNA: TGTGCCAGCAGATTGGTGGTTACTAGCACAGATACGCAGTATTTT
CDR3: CASRLVVTSTDTQYF

D: TRBD1
V: TRBV6-1
size: -
J: TRBJ1-2
DNA: TGTGCCAGCAGTGCCCTGGGACCCTCAGGGACAGGCTCAGCTAACTATGGCTACACCTTC
CDR3: CASSALGPSGTGSANYGYTF

D: TRBD1
V: TRBV4-3
size: -
J: TRBJ1-3
DNA: TGCGCCAGCAGCCAACAGCAAACAGGGGACACCATATATTTT
CDR3: CASSQQQTGDTIYF

D: TRBD1
V: TRBV2
size: -
J: TRBJ1-5
DNA: TGTGCCAGCAGCGGGGACAGGCACAATGGGCCCCAGCATTTT
CDR3: CASSGDRHNGPQHF

D: -
V: TRBV29-1
size: -
J: TRBJ1-4
DNA: TGCAGCGTTGTAGGGATGACAGGCAGGAATGAAGATGAAAAACTGTTTTTT
CDR3: CSVVGMTGRNEDEKLFF

D: -
V: TRBV5-5
size: -
J: TRBJ1-2
DNA: TGTGCCAGCAGCTTGGCCCCCCGGGAGGTGGTCTATGGCTACACCTTC
CDR3: CASSLAPREVVYGYTF

D: TRBD1
V: TRBV4-3
size: few
J: TRBJ2-7
DNA: TGCGCCAGCAGCCAAGTCCAGGGGGTGGACGAGCAGTACTTC
CDR3: CASSQVQGVDEQYF